This T cell receptor (beta chain) derives from a study of blood T cell repertoires in COVID-19. Study overall: Acute and convalescent COVID-19 specimens originated in the United States, Italy and Spain. From T cells, B-cell-depleted T cells, or PBMCs came the material, which was cDNA or gDNA.

This clone was found once. The data were produced by immunoSEQ multiplex PCR, yet TCRdb's version contains in-frame clones alone and is incomplete. Counted here are about 140,000 clones, almost 80% occurring once; the ten biggest clones make up about 2.9%. This sequence originates from a woman between 50 and 59 years old who had recovered from COVID-19. Specimen: PBMCs or T cells enriched from blood (not recorded which).

This chain's CDR3 is CASSPTTGIVGNQPQHF. CDR3 nucleotides: TGTGCCAGCAGCCCAACTACAGGGATAGTTGGCAATCAGCCCCAGCATTTT. This chain links TRBV4-2 with TRBJ1-5, with D perhaps matching TRBD1 (6 bases). V was trimmed by 4 bases and J by 2 bases, leaving 18 bases between them. CDR1 LGHNA and CDR2 YNFKEQ come from the germline V gene. The CDR3 is made up of 17 amino acids.